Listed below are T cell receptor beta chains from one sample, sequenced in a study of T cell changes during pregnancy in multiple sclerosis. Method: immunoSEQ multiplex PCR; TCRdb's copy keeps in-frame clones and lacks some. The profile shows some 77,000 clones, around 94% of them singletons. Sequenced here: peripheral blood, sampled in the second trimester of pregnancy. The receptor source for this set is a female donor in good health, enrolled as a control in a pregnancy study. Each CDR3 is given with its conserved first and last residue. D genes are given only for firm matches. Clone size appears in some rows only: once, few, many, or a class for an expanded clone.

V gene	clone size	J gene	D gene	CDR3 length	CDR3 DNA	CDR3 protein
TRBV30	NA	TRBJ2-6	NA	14	TGTGCCTGGGGAACAGGGTCAGGGGCCAACGTCCTGACTTTC	CAWGTGSGANVLTF
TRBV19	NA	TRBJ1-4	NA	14	TGTGCCAGCAAAACAGGGATCGGAGATGAAAAACTGTTTTTT	CASKTGIGDEKLFF
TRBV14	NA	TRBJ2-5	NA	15	TGTGCCAGCAGCGGACAACAGGGCTTTGAAGAGACCCAGTACTTC	CASSGQQGFEETQYF
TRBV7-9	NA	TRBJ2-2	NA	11	TGTGCCAGCGGTCGGACCGGGGAGCTGTTTTTT	CASGRTGELFF
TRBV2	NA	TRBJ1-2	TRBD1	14	TGTGCCAGCAGGGGACAGGGGATCTACTATGGCTACACCTTC	CASRGQGIYYGYTF
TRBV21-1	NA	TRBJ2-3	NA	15	TGTGCCAGCACCCGTCCGGGGGGGGCCCAAGATACGCAGTATTTT	CASTRPGGAQDTQYF
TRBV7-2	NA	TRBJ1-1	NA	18	TGTGCCAGCAGCTCCTTATTGCGGACAGCTACGATGAACACTGAAGCTTTCTTT	CASSSLLRTATMNTEAFF
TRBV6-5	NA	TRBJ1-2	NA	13	TGTGCCAGCTCGCCGGAGGGTGCACGTGGCTACACCTTC	CASSPEGARGYTF
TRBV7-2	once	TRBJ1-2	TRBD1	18	TGTGCCAGCAGCTTACCCCGGGACAGTAGAGGGGGAAACTATGGCTACACCTTC	CASSLPRDSRGGNYGYTF
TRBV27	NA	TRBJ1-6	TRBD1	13	TGTGCCAGCAGCCGGGACAGGGGGACACCCCTCCACTTT	CASSRDRGTPLHF
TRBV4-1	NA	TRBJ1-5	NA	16	TGCGCCAGCAGCCAAGAAAGGTTCGGGGGGAATCAGCCCCAGCATTTT	CASSQERFGGNQPQHF
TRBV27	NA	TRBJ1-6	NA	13	TGTGCCAGCAGGCAGGGTAGAGAGCCACCCCTCCACTTT	CASRQGREPPLHF
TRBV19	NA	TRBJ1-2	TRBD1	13	TGTGCCAGTAGTACTCGGGACAGTAATGGCTACACCTTC	CASSTRDSNGYTF
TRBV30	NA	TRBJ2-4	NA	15	TGTGCCTGGAGTGTACCCCCAGATGCCAAAAACATTCAGTACTTC	CAWSVPPDAKNIQYF
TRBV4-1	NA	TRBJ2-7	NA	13	TGCGCCAGCAGCCGGGGCAGAACCTACGAGCAGTACTTC	CASSRGRTYEQYF
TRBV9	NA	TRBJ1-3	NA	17	TGTGCCAGCAGCGCCCGGGCCAACCGGGACTCTGGAAACACCATATATTTT	CASSARANRDSGNTIYF
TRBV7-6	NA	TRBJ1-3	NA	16	TGTGCCAGCAGCTCCCCTCGGACAGACTCTGGAAACACCATATATTTT	CASSSPRTDSGNTIYF
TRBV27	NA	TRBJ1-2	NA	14	TGTGCCAGCAGTTTGGGGGGATCTAACTATGGCTACACCTTC	CASSLGGSNYGYTF
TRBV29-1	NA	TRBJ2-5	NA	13	TGCAGCGTTGAACACAGTAATAAGGAGACCCAGTACTTC	CSVEHSNKETQYF
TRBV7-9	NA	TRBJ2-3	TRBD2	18	TGTGCCAGCAGCTTAGCCGGGACTAGCGGGGGCCGCACAGATACGCAGTATTTT	CASSLAGTSGGRTDTQYF
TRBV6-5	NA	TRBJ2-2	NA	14	TGTGCCAGCAGTATAAACGGTAACACCGGGGAGCTGTTTTTT	CASSINGNTGELFF
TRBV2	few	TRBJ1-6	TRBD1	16	TGTGCCAGCAGTGAATCCCGGGACAGGGGCCATTCACCCCTCCACTTT	CASSESRDRGHSPLHF
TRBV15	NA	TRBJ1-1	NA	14	TGTGCCACCAGCCCTGCCACGAGGAACACTGAAGCTTTCTTT	CATSPATRNTEAFF
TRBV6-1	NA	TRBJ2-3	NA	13	TGTGCCAGCACCCCCCGACAGACTCGAACGCAGTATTTT	CASTPRQTRTQYF
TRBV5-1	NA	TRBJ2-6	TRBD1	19	TGCGCCAGCAGCTTGTTCCCCCCAACAGGGGGCGCGGGGGCCAACGTCCTGACTTTC	CASSLFPPTGGAGANVLTF
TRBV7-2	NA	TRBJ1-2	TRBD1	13	TGTGCCAGCAGCCGGACAGGGGGAGACGGCTACACCTTC	CASSRTGGDGYTF
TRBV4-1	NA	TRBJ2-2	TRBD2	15	TGCGCCAGCAGCCAAGCATTTGCGGGGGGCGGGGAGCTGTTTTTT	CASSQAFAGGGELFF
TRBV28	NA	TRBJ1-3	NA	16	TGTGCCAGCAGTCCACCACAGGGCCGCTCTGGAAACACCATATATTTT	CASSPPQGRSGNTIYF
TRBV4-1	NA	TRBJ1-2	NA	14	TGCGCCAGCAGCCAAGCGGCAGGCTCCTATGGCTACACCTTC	CASSQAAGSYGYTF
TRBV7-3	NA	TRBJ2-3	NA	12	TGTGCCAGCAGCTGGGGCGGAGATACGCAGTATTTT	CASSWGGDTQYF
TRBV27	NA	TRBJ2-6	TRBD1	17	TGTGCCAGCAGTTCTAGGACAGGGGACTCTGGGGCCAACGTCCTGACTTTC	CASSSRTGDSGANVLTF
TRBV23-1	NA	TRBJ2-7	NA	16	TGCGCCAGCAGTCACCGAGACGGGGGAATCTCCTACGAGCAGTACTTC	CASSHRDGGISYEQYF
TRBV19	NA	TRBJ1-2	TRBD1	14	TGTGCCAGTAGTCCCCGGGACAGGGCCTATGGCTACACCTTC	CASSPRDRAYGYTF